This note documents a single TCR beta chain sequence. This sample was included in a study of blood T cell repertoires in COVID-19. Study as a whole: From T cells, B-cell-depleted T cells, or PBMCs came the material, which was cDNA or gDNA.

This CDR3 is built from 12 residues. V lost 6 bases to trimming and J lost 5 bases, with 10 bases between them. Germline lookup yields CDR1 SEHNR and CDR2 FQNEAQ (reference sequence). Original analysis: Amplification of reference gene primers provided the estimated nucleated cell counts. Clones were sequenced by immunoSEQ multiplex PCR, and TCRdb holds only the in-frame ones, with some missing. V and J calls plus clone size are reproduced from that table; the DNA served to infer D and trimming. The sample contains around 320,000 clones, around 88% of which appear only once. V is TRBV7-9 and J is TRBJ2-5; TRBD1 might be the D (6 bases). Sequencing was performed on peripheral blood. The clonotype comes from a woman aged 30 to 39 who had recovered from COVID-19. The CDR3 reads CASSWTVETQYF. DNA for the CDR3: TGTGCCAGCAGTTGGACAGTGGAGACCCAGTACTTC.